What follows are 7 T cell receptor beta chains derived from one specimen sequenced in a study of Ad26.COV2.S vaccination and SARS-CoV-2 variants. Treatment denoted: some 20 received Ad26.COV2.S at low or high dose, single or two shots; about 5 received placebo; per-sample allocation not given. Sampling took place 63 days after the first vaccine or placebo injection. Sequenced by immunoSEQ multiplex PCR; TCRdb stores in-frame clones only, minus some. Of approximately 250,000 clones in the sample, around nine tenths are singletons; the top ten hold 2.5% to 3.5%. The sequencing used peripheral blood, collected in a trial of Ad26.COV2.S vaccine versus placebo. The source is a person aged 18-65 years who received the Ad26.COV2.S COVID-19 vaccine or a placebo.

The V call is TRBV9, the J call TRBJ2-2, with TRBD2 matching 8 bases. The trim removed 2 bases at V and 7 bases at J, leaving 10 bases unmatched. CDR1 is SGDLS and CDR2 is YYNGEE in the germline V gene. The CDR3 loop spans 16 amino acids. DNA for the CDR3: TGTGCCAGCAGCGTGCCCAGCGGGGGTGGGATCGGGGAGCTGTTTTTT. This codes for CASSVPSGGGIGELFF.

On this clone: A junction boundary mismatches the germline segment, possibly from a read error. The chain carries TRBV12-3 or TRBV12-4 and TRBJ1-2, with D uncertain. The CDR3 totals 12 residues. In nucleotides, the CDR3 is TGTGCCAGCAGTTTCTCGAAGCAGGCCTTCGCCTTC. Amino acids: CASSFSKQAFAF.

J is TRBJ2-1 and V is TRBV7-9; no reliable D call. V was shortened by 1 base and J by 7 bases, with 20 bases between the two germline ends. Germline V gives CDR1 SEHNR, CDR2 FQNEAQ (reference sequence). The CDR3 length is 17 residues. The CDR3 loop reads CASSLGIGLKDLNEQFF. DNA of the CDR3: TGTGCCAGCAGCTTAGGAATAGGCCTGAAAGACCTTAATGAGCAGTTCTTC.

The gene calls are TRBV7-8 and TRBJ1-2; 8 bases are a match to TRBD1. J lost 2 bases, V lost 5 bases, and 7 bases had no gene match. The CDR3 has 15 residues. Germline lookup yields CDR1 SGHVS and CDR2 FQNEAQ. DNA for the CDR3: TGTGCCAGCAGCCGGAGGACAGGGTGGAACTATGGCTACACCTTC. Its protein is CASSRRTGWNYGYTF.

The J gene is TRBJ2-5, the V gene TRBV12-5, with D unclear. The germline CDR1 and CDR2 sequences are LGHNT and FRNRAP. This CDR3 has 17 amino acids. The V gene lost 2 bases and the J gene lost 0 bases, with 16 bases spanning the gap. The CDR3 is CASGLLGLSRNQETQYF. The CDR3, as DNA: TGTGCTAGTGGTTTGTTAGGTCTGAGCAGAAACCAAGAGACCCAGTACTTC.

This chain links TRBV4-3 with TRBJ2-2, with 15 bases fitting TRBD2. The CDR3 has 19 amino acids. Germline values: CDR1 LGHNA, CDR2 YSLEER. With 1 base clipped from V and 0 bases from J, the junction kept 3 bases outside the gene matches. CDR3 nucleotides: TGCGCCAGCAGCCAAGGGGGACTAGCGGGGGGAACGAACACCGGGGAGCTGTTTTTT. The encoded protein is CASSQGGLAGGTNTGELFF.

DNA for the CDR3: TGTGCCAGCAGTTATGGTCAGGGGACAGGTGAAAAACTGTTTTTT. The encoded protein is CASSYGQGTGEKLFF. This sequence joins TRBV6-5 and TRBJ1-4, with 8 bases matching TRBD1. This CDR3 is built from 15 residues. Germline trimming cut 3 bases from V and 7 bases from J; bases unmatched to any gene: 7. Germline V CDR1 and CDR2: MNHEY, SVGAGI.